The 23 T cell receptor beta chains below were found in one sample sequenced in a study of identical twins. In TCRdb, the 5' RACE reads were re-called with MiXCR into one record per CDR3 protein. Altogether hundreds of thousands of distinct CDR3 sequences are present, 18% being singletons, with the ten largest covering roughly 14%. These data also formed part of another study, on T cells expressing NK-cell markers.

The specimen sequenced was PBMCs. These receptor sequences come from a woman aged 18 to 35 in good health.

The V and J genes are TRBV12-3 or TRBV12-4 and TRBJ1-1; TRBD1 agrees at 9 bases. V shed 7 bases, J shed 5 bases, and the junction held 5 bases outside the gene matches. The CDR3 contains 13 residues. Here the CDR3 reads CASTWDRETEAFF. The CDR3 bases are TGTGCCAGCACCTGGGACAGGGAGACTGAAGCTTTCTTT.

This clonotype was picked up many times. J is TRBJ1-2 and V is TRBV6-1; D is perhaps TRBD1 (6 bases). V lost 6 bases and J lost 4, with 15 bases in between. Germline lookup yields CDR1 MNHNS and CDR2 SASEGT. The CDR3 is made up of 14 amino acids. The chain's CDR3 is CASSQQGPAYGYTF. In nucleotides, the CDR3 is TGTGCCAGCAGCCAACAGGGACCAGCCTATGGCTACACCTTC.

This clonotype has a handful of counts. The J gene is TRBJ2-1, the V gene TRBV12-3 or TRBV12-4, with a weak D call TRBD2 (5 bases). V lost 4 bases, J lost 7 bases, and 14 bases lay in between. The CDR3 has 14 residues. The DNA for the CDR3 is TGTGCCAGCAGTTCTAGCCTCTCCGGGAATGAGCAGTTCTTC. Residues: CASSSSLSGNEQFF.

The chain joins TRBV30 to TRBJ2-4, with D uncertain. The germline gives CDR1 GTSNPN, CDR2 SVGIG (reference sequence). V was cut by 0 bases and J by 6 bases, with 9 bases left in between. The CDR3 runs to 13 residues. Here the CDR3 DNA reads TGTGCCTGGAGTGTTAACGGACGAAACATTCAGTACTTC. Protein: CAWSVNGRNIQYF.

The V call is TRBV5-1, the J call TRBJ1-1, with D unclear. In germline, CDR1 is SGHRS, CDR2 YFSETQ. This CDR3 comprises 14 residues. V gave up 4 bases and J gave up 6 bases, with 16 bases separating them. CDR3 sequence: CASSPVLQAAEAFF. The DNA of the CDR3 is TGCGCCAGCAGCCCGGTCCTTCAAGCGGCTGAAGCTTTCTTT.

This clonotype was recorded at least ten times. The genes are TRBV10-3 and TRBJ2-1; 7 nucleotides agree with TRBD2. The germline CDR1 and CDR2 sequences are ENHRY and SYGVKD. The CDR3 extends over 17 amino acids. J was trimmed by 5 bases and V by 3 bases; bases with no gene match: 13. The DNA of the CDR3 is TGTGCCATCAGTGATCGAAGCGGGGCTAGCGTGGACAATGAGCAGTTCTTC. It encodes CAISDRSGASVDNEQFF.

Only a few counts were recorded for this clonotype. This chain links TRBV20-1 with TRBJ2-5; 8 bases fit TRBD2. Germline CDR1 is DFQATT and CDR2 is SNEGSKA (reference sequence). Trimming at V came to 3 bases and at J to 4 bases, leaving 4 bases not matched to a gene. There are 13 residues in the CDR3. CDR3 sequence (DNA): TGCAGTGCTAGCTCCAGCGGGGGAGAGACCCAGTACTTC. Protein: CSASSSGGETQYF.

This clonotype was seen only a few times. The chain employs TRBV12-3 or TRBV12-4 and TRBJ1-1; tentative D call: TRBD1 (5 bases). The CDR3 extends over 12 amino acids. Trimming took off 8 bases at V and 5 bases at J, with 12 bases between the two ends. Here the CDR3 reads CASVGGGTEAFF. Written as DNA, the CDR3 is TGTGCCAGCGTCGGGGGGGGGACTGAAGCTTTCTTT.

The chain links TRBV5-1 to TRBJ2-6, with D possibly matching TRBD2 (5 bases). V gave up 4 bases and J gave up 2 bases, with 13 bases separating them. The CDR3 has 16 residues. Germline V gene sequence: CDR1 SGHRS, CDR2 YFSETQ. The CDR3 DNA reads TGCGCCAGCAGCCCGGTGATGGGAGCTGGGGCCAACGTCCTGACTTTC. The encoded protein is CASSPVMGAGANVLTF. The entire variable domain, with the rest obtained from reference TRBV5-1 and TRBJ2-6, is as follows: KAGVTQTPRYLIKTRGQQVTLSCSPISGHRSVSWYQQTPGQGLQFLFEYFSETQRNKGNFPGRFSGRQFSNSRSEMNVSTLELGDSALYLCASSPVMGAGANVLTFGAGSRLTVL.

This clonotype was counted only a few times. This rearrangement joins TRBV7-9 to TRBJ1-1, with a weak D call TRBD1 (6 bases). Germline-derived CDR1 and CDR2 are SEHNR and FQNEAQ (reference sequence). Trimming left V 5 bases short and J 2 bases short, with 12 bases between. The CDR3 consists of 14 residues. In DNA form, the CDR3 reads TGTGCCAGCAGCAAACGGGACACCAACACTGAAGCTTTCTTT. This encodes CASSKRDTNTEAFF.

The V and J genes are TRBV3-1 and TRBJ2-3, with a possible D match to TRBD2 (6 bases). The CDR3 runs 16 residues. Trimming stripped 2 bases from V and 2 bases from J, with 14 bases between. Germline CDR1 LGHDT, CDR2 YNNKEL (reference sequence). The CDR3 region is CASSQPSGTLTDTQYF. The CDR3 nucleotides read TGTGCCAGCAGCCAACCCTCGGGGACTCTCACAGATACGCAGTATTTT.

V usage is TRBV7-2 and J usage is TRBJ2-1, with 10 positions matching TRBD2. With V trimmed by 2 bases and J by 15 bases, 10 bases remained unmatched. This CDR3 contains 14 residues. The V gene's germline CDR1 is SGHTA and CDR2 FQGNSA. CDR3 sequence (DNA): TGTGCCAGCAGCTTAAGGACGAGCGGGGGGGAGGTGTTCTTC. Translation gives CASSLRTSGGEVFF.

The V gene is TRBV12-3 or TRBV12-4, the J gene TRBJ2-3; D is ambiguous. The germline V and J ends were trimmed by 6 bases and 3 bases, with 7 bases remaining between them. The CDR3 is made up of 12 amino acids. CDR3 DNA: TGTGCCAGCAGGTTTAGAACAGATACGCAGTATTTT. Encoded protein: CASRFRTDTQYF.

This clonotype was counted a few times. The gene calls are TRBV20-1 and TRBJ2-2; a possible D gene is TRBD2 (6 bases). V lost 0 bases and J lost 4, with 9 bases in between. This CDR3 contains 14 residues. Germline values: CDR1 DFQATT, CDR2 SNEGSKA (reference sequence). CDR3 sequence reads: CSARERGATGELFF. CDR3 DNA sequence: TGCAGTGCTAGAGAGCGGGGAGCCACCGGGGAGCTGTTTTTT.

This clonotype was seen a few times. J is TRBJ2-1 and V is TRBV20-1; the match to TRBD2 covers 15 bases. The germline gives CDR1 DFQATT, CDR2 SNEGSKA (reference sequence). This CDR3 contains 15 residues. Germline trimming cut 5 bases from V and 9 bases from J; bases unmatched to any gene: 8. The CDR3 DNA reads as TGCAGTGCTCCGTGGACTAGCGGGGGGGCGGGTGAGCAGTTCTTC. Translation: CSAPWTSGGAGEQFF.

This clonotype was seen ten or more times. V and J are TRBV7-9 and TRBJ1-1; D perhaps matches TRBD1 (5 bases). V was trimmed by 1 base and J by 11 bases, leaving 8 bases between them. CDR1 and CDR2 (germline): SEHNR, FQNEAQ (reference sequence). The CDR3 consists of 11 residues. The CDR3 DNA follows: TGTGCCAGCAGCTTAGAGGGGAGGGCTTTCTTT. It is translated as CASSLEGRAFF.

The chain uses TRBV7-9 and TRBJ2-5, with 10 bases lining up with TRBD2. The CDR3 extends over 15 amino acids. The ends lost 3 bases at V and 1 base at J; junction bases unmatched: 2. Germline CDR1 and CDR2: SEHNR and FQNEAQ (reference sequence). The CDR3 reads CASSFSGGTQETQYF. CDR3 bases: TGTGCCAGCAGCTTTAGCGGGGGGACCCAAGAGACCCAGTACTTC.

This clonotype was detected only a few times. The chain uses TRBV5-6 and TRBJ2-7; 10 bases map to TRBD2. The CDR3 length is 15 residues. Losses at the gene ends were 1 base for V and 5 bases for J; bases not matched to a gene: 6. Per the germline V gene, CDR1 is SGHDT and CDR2 is YYEEEE. The CDR3 coding sequence is TGTGCCAGCAGCTTGTTCGGACTAGCGGATAACGAGCAGTACTTC. The encoded protein is CASSLFGLADNEQYF.

This clonotype was seen more than once but under ten times. V gene TRBV20-1 combines with J gene TRBJ2-7, with 9 bases matching TRBD2. The CDR3 length is 14 residues. Germline V gene data show CDR1 as DFQATT and CDR2 as SNEGSKA (reference sequence). V shed 0 bases, J shed 4 bases, and the junction held 4 bases outside the gene matches. DNA for the CDR3: TGCAGTGCTAGAGATAGTACTAGCGGGTACGAGCAGTACTTC. Translation: CSARDSTSGYEQYF.

Many counts were recorded for this clonotype. The chain is built from TRBV4-3 and TRBJ2-1, with a possible D match to TRBD2 (6 bases). The CDR3 spans 14 residues. The germline gives CDR1 LGHNA, CDR2 YSLEER. The germline V and J ends were trimmed by 1 base and 6 bases, with 10 bases remaining between them. The CDR3, as DNA: TGCGCCAGCAGCCAAGCGGAGGGCCTCAATGAGCAGTTCTTC. Translated, it gives CASSQAEGLNEQFF.

This rearrangement joins TRBV20-1 to TRBJ1-3; D might be TRBD1 (5 bases). The germline V and J ends were trimmed by 3 bases and 4 bases, with 13 bases remaining between them. The germline CDR1 and CDR2 sequences are DFQATT and SNEGSKA (reference sequence). This CDR3 is built from 14 residues. The CDR3: CSARERGAGNTIYF. The CDR3 DNA reads TGCAGTGCTAGGGAGAGGGGAGCAGGAAACACCATATATTTT.

This clonotype showed up just a few times. The gene calls are TRBV12-3 or TRBV12-4 and TRBJ2-5; possibly TRBD1 for D (6 bases). The CDR3 runs to 13 residues. The ends were cut back, 3 bases at V and 4 bases at J, with 9 bases in the middle. CDR3 bases: TGTGCCAGCAGTTTCAGGGGTTCAGAGACCCAGTACTTC. Translation gives CASSFRGSETQYF.

This clonotype has only a few counts. The CDR3 bases are TGCAGTGCTTCCCGTAATTGGGGGGACAATCAGCCCCAGCATTTT. It translates to CSASRNWGDNQPQHF. The V and J genes are TRBV20-1 and TRBJ1-5, with D tentatively TRBD1 (5 bases). The V end lost 5 bases, the J end lost 3 bases, and 17 bases lay between the germline ends. The CDR3 sequence is 15 residues long. Germline V gene data show CDR1 as DFQATT and CDR2 as SNEGSKA (reference sequence).